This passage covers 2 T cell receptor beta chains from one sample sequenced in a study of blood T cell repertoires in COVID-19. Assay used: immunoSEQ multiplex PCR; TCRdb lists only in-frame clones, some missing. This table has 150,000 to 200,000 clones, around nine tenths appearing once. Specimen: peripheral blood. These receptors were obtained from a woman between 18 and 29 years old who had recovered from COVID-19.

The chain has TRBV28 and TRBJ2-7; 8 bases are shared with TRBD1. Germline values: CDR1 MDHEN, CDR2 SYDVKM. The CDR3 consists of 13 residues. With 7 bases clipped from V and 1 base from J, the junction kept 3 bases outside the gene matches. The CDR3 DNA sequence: TGTGCCAGCACCAGGGGGCAGTCCTACGAGCAGTACTTC. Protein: CASTRGQSYEQYF.

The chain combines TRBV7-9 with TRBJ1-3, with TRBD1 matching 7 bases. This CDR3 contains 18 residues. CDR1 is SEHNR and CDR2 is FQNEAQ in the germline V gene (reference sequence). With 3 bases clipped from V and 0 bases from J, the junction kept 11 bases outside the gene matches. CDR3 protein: CASSFPARGRASGNTIYF. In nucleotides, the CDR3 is TGTGCCAGCAGCTTCCCGGCGAGGGGGCGAGCCTCTGGAAACACCATATATTTT.